This TCR beta chain was identified during a study of T cell repertoires in cytomegalovirus infection. About the study: Public TCR beta signatures provided an indication of both CMV infection and a matching HLA type. Study results and caveats: CMV-specific TCR beta clonotypes restricted by HLA-C were the ones dominating the ex vivo response. Pooled public TCR beta family frequency picked out CMV carriers with the relevant HLA.

Using its own MiXCR run on the reads, TCRdb lists one record per CDR3 protein. The sample has about 530,000 distinct CDR3 sequences, more than 25% seen once. CDR1 and CDR2 (germline): SGHTA, FQGNSA. The CDR3 is 12 residues long. With 4 bases removed from V and 10 bases from J, the gap between germline ends came to 13 bases. This clonotype occurred a few times. Antigen unknown. Sequenced sample: PBMCs. The V gene is TRBV7-2, the J gene TRBJ1-1; possibly TRBD1 for D (5 bases). This TCR was recovered from a human donor in good health (CMV status not recorded). Some clones in this sample may be carry-over from other donors' samples. CDR3 region: CASSSSGPRAFF. The DNA of the CDR3 is TGTGCCAGCAGCTCCTCGGGACCTAGAGCTTTCTTT.